Below are 7 T cell receptor beta chains sequenced from a single sample in a study of sequential checkpoint blockade in melanoma. Produced via immunoSEQ multiplex PCR; TCRdb's table is partial and in-frame only. The data hold about 5,100 clones, with about a fifth observed a single time. Sample treatment: randomized to nivolumab then ipilimumab (arm A) or the reverse (arm B). The sequences come from tumor tissue (inferred from file names), collected from a patient given nivolumab and ipilimumab in sequence. These receptors all come from a human donor with melanoma.

Only a few counts were recorded for this clone. The chain employs TRBV6-8 and TRBJ1-6; no firm D call. Germline values: CDR1 MNHGY, CDR2 SAAAGT. There are 14 residues in the CDR3. V lost 6 bases and J lost 7, with 13 bases in between. CDR3 protein: CASSPRVGNSPLHF. The CDR3 coding sequence is TGTGCCAGCAGCCCCAGAGTCGGGAATTCACCCCTCCACTTT.

This clone has more than one count but fewer than ten. The CDR3 coding sequence is TGTGCCAGCAGTTTAACCGGGACAGGGAGTTACGAGCAGTACTTC. Its protein is CASSLTGTGSYEQYF. The chain recombines TRBV28 with TRBJ2-7; 9 bases are shared with TRBD1. This CDR3 contains 15 residues. CDR1 is MDHEN, CDR2 SYDVKM, per germline. V lost 2 bases, J lost 4 bases, and 6 bases stayed unmatched.

V usage is TRBV19 and J usage is TRBJ2-7, with 7 bases lining up with TRBD1. J gave up 5 bases and V 6 bases, and 10 bases lay outside the gene matches. CDR1 and CDR2 (germline): LNHDA, SQIVND (reference sequence). This CDR3 region has 14 residues. The CDR3 is CASSPGQSPHEQYF. CDR3 sequence (DNA): TGTGCCAGTAGCCCGGGACAGAGCCCGCACGAGCAGTACTTC.

The genes are TRBV28 and TRBJ1-4; D is unresolved. The V and J ends lost 2 bases and 0 bases respectively, with 7 bases between them. Germline V gene data show CDR1 as MDHEN and CDR2 as SYDVKM. The CDR3 totals 15 residues. CDR3 coding DNA: TGTGCCAGCAGTTTAGCGACAACAACTAATGAAAAACTGTTTTTT. Translation: CASSLATTTNEKLFF.

This clone came up many times. The chain combines TRBV9 with TRBJ1-5; 12 nucleotides line up with TRBD1. The V gene's germline CDR1 is SGDLS and CDR2 YYNGEE. CDR3 length: 17 amino acids. Germline trimming cut 4 bases from V and 0 bases from J; bases unmatched to any gene: 5. For the CDR3, the DNA is TGTGCCAGCAGCCAGGGACAGGGGGCATATAGCAATCAGCCCCAGCATTTT. This codes for CASSQGQGAYSNQPQHF.

Sample share makes this clone large (0.1 to 1%). This sequence joins TRBV6-8 and TRBJ1-3, with TRBD1 matching over 8 bases. Germline CDR1 is MNHGY and CDR2 is SAAAGT. The CDR3 loop spans 14 amino acids. With V trimmed by 7 bases and J by 4 bases, 6 bases remained unmatched. In nucleotides, the CDR3 is TGTGCCAGCACCCGGACAGGGATGGGAAACACCATATATTTT. Its translation: CASTRTGMGNTIYF.

V usage is TRBV4-1 and J usage is TRBJ1-2, with 8 bases identical to TRBD1. CDR3 length: 15 amino acids. V shed 4 bases and J 2 bases; nucleotides not matched to a gene: 6. CDR1 and CDR2 from the germline V gene are MGHRA and YSYEKL. The CDR3 coding sequence is TGCGCCAGCAGCCGTGGACGACAGGGGAACTATGGCTACACCTTC. Encoded protein: CASSRGRQGNYGYTF.